The present T cell receptor (beta chain) was sequenced within a study of shared clonotypes between healthy human individuals. Background on the study: Plates per donor: three CD4 naive, three CD4 memory, two CD8 naive, one CD8 memory.

Profiled with immunoSEQ multiplex PCR; TCRdb holds only in-frame clones, not every one. The table has some 2,000,000 clones, about 95% seen once. This CDR3 spans 15 amino acids. Germline V lookup: CDR1 SGDLS, CDR2 YYNGEE. V was clipped by 0 bases and J by 5 bases, with 15 bases between them. Overall study results and limits: With a handful of donors compared, approximately 5.5% of naive CD4 clonotypes were shared.

About this clone: Its antigen is unidentified.

Naive-designated CD8 cells lacked CD45RO, were positively enriched for CCR7, and omitted terminally differentiated effector memory CD45RA+ cells. The chain employs TRBV9 and TRBJ2-7; TRBD2 might be the D (5 bases). The sample consisted of naive CD8+ T cells sorted from blood. The origin of this receptor is a man aged 18 to 29 in good health. CDR3 sequence reads: CASSVGVGIGDEQYF. The CDR3 nucleotides read TGTGCCAGCAGCGTAGGAGTCGGGATAGGTGACGAGCAGTACTTC.